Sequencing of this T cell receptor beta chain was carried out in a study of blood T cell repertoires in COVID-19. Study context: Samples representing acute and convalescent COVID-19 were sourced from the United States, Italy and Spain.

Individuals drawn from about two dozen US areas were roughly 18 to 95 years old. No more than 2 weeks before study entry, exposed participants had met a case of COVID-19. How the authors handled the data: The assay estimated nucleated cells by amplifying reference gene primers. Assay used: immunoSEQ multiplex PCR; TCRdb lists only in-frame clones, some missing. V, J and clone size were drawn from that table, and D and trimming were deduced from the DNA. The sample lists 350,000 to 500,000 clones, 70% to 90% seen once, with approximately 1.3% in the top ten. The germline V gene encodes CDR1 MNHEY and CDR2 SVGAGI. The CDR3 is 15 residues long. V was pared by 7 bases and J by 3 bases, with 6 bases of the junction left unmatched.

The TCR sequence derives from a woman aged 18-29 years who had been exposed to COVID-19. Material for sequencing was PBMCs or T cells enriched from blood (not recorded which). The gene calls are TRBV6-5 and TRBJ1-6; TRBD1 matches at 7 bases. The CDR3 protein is CASNPNRGYNSPLHF. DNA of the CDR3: TGTGCCAGCAACCCGAACAGGGGCTATAATTCACCCCTCCACTTT.